Here is one T cell receptor beta chain with its context. Treatment was busulfan-fludarabine conditioning, a marrow graft, and cyclophosphamide on days +3 and +4. This record comes from a study of T cells after posttransplantation cyclophosphamide. V was clipped by 0 bases and J by 6 bases, with 18 bases between them. Germline CDR1 reads SGHDT; CDR2 reads YYEEEE. This CDR3 is 16 amino acids long. Profiling relied on immunoSEQ multiplex PCR, and the TCRdb table lists in-frame clones only, not all of them. Reported are about 14,000 clones, none seen only once; the ten largest carry 23%. The clonotype comes from a female patient in her forties or fifties who received an allogeneic stem cell transplant from a related donor, was CMV-positive, and had no GVHD. The graft donor may have contributed some T cells. This chain connects TRBV5-6 to TRBJ1-2; D may be TRBD1 (6 bases). The material sequenced was PBMCs, taken around 1,200 days after allogeneic stem cell transplant with posttransplant cyclophosphamide. The DNA for the CDR3 is TGTGCCAGCAGCTTGGCGGTCCGGGCAGGGGCTAATGGCTACACCTTC. Translating it yields CASSLAVRAGANGYTF. Looking up the rest from reference TRBV5-6 and TRBJ1-2 gives the full variable domain: DAGVTQSPTHLIKTRGQQVTLRCSPKSGHDTVSWYQQALGQGPQFIFQYYEEEERQRGNFPDRFSGHQFPNYSSELNVNALLLGDSALYLCASSLAVRAGANGYTFGSGTRLTVV.